The sequence of this T cell receptor (beta chain) was determined in a study of cytomegalovirus exposure and HLA in healthy donors. Study conclusions and caveats: According to the study, 160 or so TCR beta chains were cytomegalovirus-associated.

Germline assignment: CDR1 SGHRS and CDR2 YFSETQ. The CDR3 has 16 amino acids. The trim removed 0 bases at V and 2 bases at J, leaving 8 bases unmatched. Primers: 60 Vbeta forward and 13 Jbeta reverse. Assay used: immunoSEQ multiplex PCR; TCRdb lists only in-frame clones, some missing. The sample has under 250,000 clones; less than 85% are singletons. Regarding this clone: Its antigen is not known.

Sequencing used PBMCs. This TCR was sampled from a man aged 18 to 30 in good health and CMV-seronegative. The genes are TRBV5-1 and TRBJ2-7; 7 nucleotides match TRBD1. The CDR3 DNA sequence: TGCGCCAGCAGCTTGGGGCCGGTTACAGGGGCCTACGAGCAGTACTTC. Translation gives CASSLGPVTGAYEQYF.